These 26 T cell receptor beta chains came from one sample sequenced in a study of blood T cell repertoires in COVID-19. Profiled with immunoSEQ multiplex PCR; TCRdb holds only in-frame clones, not every one. The table records hundreds of thousands of clones, 88% of them present only once. The sequencing sample was made of peripheral blood. The source is a woman aged 50 to 65 with COVID-19, enrolled during active disease.

CDR3 region: CASSPRNGAGELFF. The CDR3 nucleotides are TGTGCCAGCAGCCCTAGAAATGGTGCCGGGGAGCTGTTTTTT. The chain uses TRBV28 and TRBJ2-2; D ambiguous. The CDR3 runs 14 residues. V dropped 6 bases and J dropped 6 bases, with 14 bases sitting between them. The germline V gene has CDR1 MDHEN and CDR2 SYDVKM.

This clone was counted between two and nine times. The rearrangement uses TRBV9 and TRBJ2-1; 8 nucleotides align to TRBD2. This CDR3 has 13 amino acids. J gave up 7 bases and V 6 bases, and 6 bases lay outside the gene matches. The germline CDR1 and CDR2 sequences are SGDLS and YYNGEE. The CDR3 loop reads CASTAPGGNEQFF. The CDR3 coding sequence is TGTGCCAGCACGGCCCCGGGAGGGAATGAGCAGTTCTTC.

CDR3 DNA sequence: TGTGCCAGTAGCCTTGGGACACCCTACGAGCAGTACTTC. It yields the protein CASSLGTPYEQYF. The chain links TRBV19 to TRBJ2-7; TRBD1 is a possible D gene (6 bases). V dropped 6 bases and J dropped 2 bases, with 11 bases sitting between them. From germline, CDR1 is LNHDA and CDR2 SQIVND (reference sequence). The CDR3 is 13 residues long.

The rearrangement uses TRBV5-5 and TRBJ1-5; TRBD1 aligns across 9 bases. CDR3 length equals 15 residues. J lost 4 bases, V lost 1 base, and 3 bases had no gene match. Germline CDR1 SGHKS, CDR2 YYEKEE (reference sequence). CDR3 nucleotide sequence: TGTGCCAGCAGCTTGTCAGGGACAGGGAATCAGCCCCAGCATTTT. Its translation: CASSLSGTGNQPQHF.

CDR3 sequence reads: CASSPLGGQGLNTDTQYF. CDR3 bases: TGTGCCAGCTCACCATTAGGGGGACAGGGGCTGAACACAGATACGCAGTATTTT. The rearrangement links TRBV18 to TRBJ2-3; 10 bases line up with TRBD1. Germline V CDR1 and CDR2: KGHSH, LQKENI. The CDR3 has 18 residues. V lost 2 bases and J lost 2; bases outside the gene matches: 10.

Worth noting for this clone: This sample also contains other DNA sequences that code for the same CDR3. The chain combines TRBV12-3 or TRBV12-4 with TRBJ1-1; 9 bases match TRBD1. CDR3 length: 12 residues. V trimming: 6 bases; J trimming: 6 bases; junction bases outside the gene matches: 2. The CDR3 bases are TGTGCCAGCAGCAGGACAGGGGCTGAAGCTTTCTTT. Translation gives CASSRTGAEAFF.

The chain is built from TRBV28 and TRBJ1-6; tentatively, D is TRBD1 (5 bases). The V and J ends lost 6 bases and 5 bases respectively, with 14 bases between them. CDR3 length: 15 residues. CDR1 and CDR2 from the germline V gene are MDHEN and SYDVKM. This CDR3 is CASSPGGSDNSPLHF. Written as DNA, the CDR3 is TGTGCCAGCAGCCCGGGGGGGTCGGATAATTCACCCCTCCACTTT.

This chain joins TRBV7-2 and TRBJ2-1, with 11 bases matching TRBD2. The CDR3 is made up of 15 amino acids. Germline values: CDR1 SGHTA, CDR2 FQGNSA. The V gene end was trimmed by 5 bases and the J gene end by 2 bases; junction bases not matched to a gene: 2. The CDR3 DNA sequence: TGTGCCAGCAGCGCGGGACTAGCGGCCTACAATGAGCAGTTCTTC. Its translation is CASSAGLAAYNEQFF.

The genes are TRBV2 and TRBJ2-7; 7 bases are shared with TRBD2. Germline values: CDR1 SNHLY, CDR2 FYNNEI. There are 12 residues in the CDR3. V was clipped by 7 bases and J by 1 base; unmatched bases: 1. CDR3 protein: CASKRDSYEQYF. In nucleotides, the CDR3 is TGTGCCAGCAAGCGGGATTCCTACGAGCAGTACTTC. The complete variable domain, with remaining parts taken from reference TRBV2 and TRBJ2-7, reads EPEVTQTPSHQVTQMGQEVILRCVPISNHLYFYWYRQILGQKVEFLVSFYNNEISEKSEIFDDQFSVERPDGSNFTLKIRSTKLEDSAMYFCASKRDSYEQYFGPGTRLTVT.

The chain combines TRBV5-8 with TRBJ1-1; D is perhaps TRBD1 (5 bases). In germline, CDR1 is SGHTS, CDR2 YDEGEE. V dropped 2 bases and J dropped 4 bases, with 15 bases sitting between them. The CDR3 length is 15 residues. The CDR3: CASSFGDSRGTEAFF. Here the CDR3 DNA reads TGTGCCAGCAGCTTCGGCGACAGTAGGGGCACTGAAGCTTTCTTT.

The chain joins TRBV27 to TRBJ2-4, with D tentatively TRBD1 (5 bases). Trimming stripped 2 bases from V and 1 base from J, with 12 bases between. Germline assignment: CDR1 MNHEY and CDR2 SMNVEV (reference sequence). The CDR3 contains 16 residues. The CDR3 DNA follows: TGTGCCAGCAGTTTAAAGGGGTGGGCGGCCAAAAACATTCAGTACTTC. Its translation: CASSLKGWAAKNIQYF.

V gene TRBV11-2 combines with J gene TRBJ2-3; D might be TRBD2 (5 bases). Looked up from germline, CDR1 is SGHAT and CDR2 is FQNNGV. The CDR3 extends over 17 amino acids. Trimming removed 3 bases at V and 0 bases at J, with 16 bases between. The CDR3 DNA is TGTGCCAGCAGCTTGTTCGCTAGCTTATTTAGCACAGATACGCAGTATTTT. It specifies CASSLFASLFSTDTQYF.

This clone has only a few counts. The chain carries TRBV3-1 (or the pseudogene TRBV3-2) and TRBJ2-4; D gene ambiguous. The CDR3 length is 13 residues. Germline V gives CDR1 LGHDT, CDR2 YNNKEL (reference sequence). Trimming took off 2 bases at V and 5 bases at J, with 7 bases between the two ends. CDR3 amino acids: CASSQNEENIQYF. The CDR3 nucleotides are TGTGCCAGCAGCCAAAATGAGGAAAACATTCAGTACTTC.

V usage is TRBV25-1 and J usage is TRBJ1-2, with 11 bases matching TRBD1. Germline CDR1 MGHDK, CDR2 SYGVNS. The CDR3 loop spans 15 amino acids. The V and J ends lost 5 bases and 5 bases, in that order; junction bases with no gene match: 7. CDR3 sequence: CASSTGTGGFYGYTF. CDR3 nucleotides: TGTGCCAGCAGTACCGGGACAGGGGGTTTTTATGGCTACACCTTC.

As concerns this clone: The sample holds other DNA sequences that translate to the same CDR3. The chain has TRBV9 and TRBJ1-4, with 8 bases fitting TRBD1. Germline CDR1 SGDLS, CDR2 YYNGEE. V gave up 0 bases and J gave up 8 bases; unmatched junction bases: 3. This CDR3 contains 14 residues. In DNA form, the CDR3 reads TGTGCCAGCAGCGTAGGGACAGGGAACGAAAAACTGTTTTTT. This encodes CASSVGTGNEKLFF. Drawing the rest from reference TRBV9 and TRBJ1-4, the complete variable domain is DSGVTQTPKHLITATGQRVTLRCSPRSGDLSVYWYQQSLDQGLQFLIQYYNGEERAKGNILERFSAQQFPDLHSELNLSSLELGDSALYFCASSVGTGNEKLFFGSGTQLSVL.

The chain combines TRBV2 with TRBJ2-2; 9 bases match TRBD1. V shed 5 bases and J 6 bases; nucleotides not matched to a gene: 10. This CDR3 region has 16 residues. Germline V CDR1 and CDR2: SNHLY, FYNNEI. CDR3 sequence: CASSYGRDRDPGELFF. CDR3 coding DNA: TGTGCCAGCAGTTATGGGCGGGACAGGGATCCCGGGGAGCTGTTTTTT.

This CDR3 reads CASRPTGGSNQPQHF. In DNA form, the CDR3 reads TGTGCCAGTAGACCGACAGGGGGGAGCAATCAGCCCCAGCATTTT. The chain joins TRBV19 to TRBJ1-5; 9 positions agree with TRBD1. V shed 6 bases and J 1 base; nucleotides not matched to a gene: 4. The CDR3 has 15 residues. Looked up from germline, CDR1 is LNHDA and CDR2 is SQIVND (reference sequence).

This chain links TRBV27 with TRBJ2-2; D possibly corresponds to TRBD1 (6 bases). Germline V lookup: CDR1 MNHEY, CDR2 SMNVEV (reference sequence). Trimming left V 8 bases short and J 2 bases short, with 12 bases between. This CDR3 contains 14 residues. The CDR3 bases are TGTGCCAGCGGGGTCGGGACAAACACCGGGGAGCTGTTTTTT. Translated: CASGVGTNTGELFF.

This chain uses TRBV24-1 with TRBJ2-5, with TRBD1 matching 8 bases. CDR1 is KGHDR, CDR2 SFDVKD, per germline. Trimming at V came to 3 bases and at J to 0 bases, leaving 8 bases not matched to a gene. This CDR3 has 17 residues. The CDR3 loop is CATSDPARTGHQETQYF. CDR3 DNA sequence: TGTGCCACCAGTGATCCAGCCCGGACAGGGCACCAAGAGACCCAGTACTTC.

This chain links TRBV2 with TRBJ2-3; 8 bases agree with TRBD1. This CDR3 contains 18 residues. The germline V gene has CDR1 SNHLY and CDR2 FYNNEI. V lost 4 bases, J lost 2 bases, and 14 bases stayed unmatched. The CDR3 is CASSAGQGVLYLTDTQYF. Written as DNA, the CDR3 is TGTGCCAGCAGTGCCGGACAGGGTGTCCTCTACCTCACAGATACGCAGTATTTT.

This clone was counted only a few times. CDR3 DNA sequence: TGTGCCACCAGCAGAGATGCGGAGGAAAAACTGTTTTTT. This sequence encodes CATSRDAEEKLFF. The chain has TRBV15 and TRBJ1-4; no reliable D call. Germline CDR1 LNHNV, CDR2 YYDKDF (reference sequence). CDR3 size: 13 residues. With 0 bases removed from V and 8 bases from J, the gap between germline ends came to 7 bases.

This clone was counted only a few times. The CDR3 protein is CAISGSDTSLGEQYF. CDR3 DNA: TGTGCCATCAGTGGGTCTGACACGTCTTTAGGCGAGCAGTACTTC. V usage is TRBV10-3 and J usage is TRBJ2-7; D remains ambiguous. V lost 4 bases and J lost 6, with 19 bases in between. Germline V CDR1 and CDR2: ENHRY, SYGVKD. There are 15 residues in the CDR3.

The chain joins TRBV18 to TRBJ1-1, with D perhaps matching TRBD1 (5 bases). Germline lookup yields CDR1 KGHSH and CDR2 LQKENI. Trimming cost V 4 bases and J 8 bases, with 14 bases left between them. This CDR3 spans 13 amino acids. This chain's CDR3 is CASSQGIREEAFF. For the CDR3, the DNA is TGTGCCAGCTCACAGGGGATCAGGGAAGAAGCTTTCTTT. Full variable domain (missing parts from reference TRBV18 and TRBJ1-1): NAGVMQNPRHLVRRRGQEARLRCSPMKGHSHVYWYRQLPEEGLKFMVYLQKENIIDESGMPKERFSAEFPKEGPSILRIQQVVRGDSAAYFCASSQGIREEAFFGQGTRLTVV.

The chain joins TRBV6-2 or TRBV6-3 to TRBJ2-1; 7 nucleotides align to TRBD2. This CDR3 region has 16 residues. The V gene's germline CDR1 is MNHEY and CDR2 SVGEGT. V shed 2 bases and J 0 bases; nucleotides not matched to a gene: 4. CDR3 sequence reads: CASSYERGVSYNEQFF. The CDR3 bases are TGTGCCAGCAGTTACGAACGGGGGGTCTCCTACAATGAGCAGTTCTTC.

The J gene is TRBJ2-7, the V gene TRBV4-1; no definite D call. The CDR3 has 12 amino acids. The V and J ends lost 1 base and 5 bases respectively, with 6 bases between them. CDR1 MGHRA and CDR2 YSYEKL come from the germline V gene. The CDR3 coding sequence is TGCGCCAGCAGCCAAGCACCGGACGAGCAGTACTTC. Its translation is CASSQAPDEQYF.

The chain has TRBV11-2 and TRBJ2-7, with 7 nucleotides matching TRBD1. CDR1 and CDR2 from the germline V gene are SGHAT and FQNNGV. This CDR3 region has 15 residues. J lost 1 base, V lost 5 bases, and 8 bases had no gene match. CDR3 bases: TGTGCCAGCAGCCAATGGACAGGAAATTCCTACGAGCAGTACTTC. Translated, it gives CASSQWTGNSYEQYF.